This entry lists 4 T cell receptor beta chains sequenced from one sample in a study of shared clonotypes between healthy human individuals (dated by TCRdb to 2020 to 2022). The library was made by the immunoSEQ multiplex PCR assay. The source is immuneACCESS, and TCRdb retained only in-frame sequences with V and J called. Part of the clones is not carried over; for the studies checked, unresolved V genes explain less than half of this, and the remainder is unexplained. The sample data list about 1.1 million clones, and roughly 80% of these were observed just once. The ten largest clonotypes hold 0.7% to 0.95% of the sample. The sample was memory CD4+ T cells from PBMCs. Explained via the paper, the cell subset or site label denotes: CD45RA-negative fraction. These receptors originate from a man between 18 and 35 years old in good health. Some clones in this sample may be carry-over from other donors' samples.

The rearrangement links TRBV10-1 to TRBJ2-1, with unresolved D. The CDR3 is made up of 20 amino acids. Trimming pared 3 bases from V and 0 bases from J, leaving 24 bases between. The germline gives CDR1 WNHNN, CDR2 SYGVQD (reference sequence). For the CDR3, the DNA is TGCGCCAGCAGTGAAACTTGCGACTTCCTGATAAACAGCTCCTACAATGAGCAGTTCTTC. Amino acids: CASSETCDFLINSSYNEQFF.

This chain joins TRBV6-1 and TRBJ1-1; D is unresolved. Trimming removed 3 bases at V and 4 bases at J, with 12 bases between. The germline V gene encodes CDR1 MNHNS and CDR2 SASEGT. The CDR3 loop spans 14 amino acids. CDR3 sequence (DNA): TGTGCCAGCAGTGAGACCAGATGGGGCACTGAAGCTTTCTTT. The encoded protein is CASSETRWGTEAFF.

CDR3 bases: TGTGCCAGCAGCGTAGGGGGGGCCTATACGCAGTATTTT. Translating gives CASSVGGAYTQYF. V is TRBV9 and J is TRBJ2-3; the D call may be TRBD1 or TRBD2 (6 bases each). The CDR3 covers 13 residues. Germline V CDR1 and CDR2: SGDLS, YYNGEE. V was clipped by 0 bases and J by 7 bases, with 9 bases between them.

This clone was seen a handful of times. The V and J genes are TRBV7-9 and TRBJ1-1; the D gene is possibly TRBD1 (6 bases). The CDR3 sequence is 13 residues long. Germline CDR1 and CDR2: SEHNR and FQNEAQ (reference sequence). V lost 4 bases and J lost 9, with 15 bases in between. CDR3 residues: CASSYLRDTQAFF. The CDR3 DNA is TGTGCCAGCAGCTACCTCCGGGACACACAAGCTTTCTTT. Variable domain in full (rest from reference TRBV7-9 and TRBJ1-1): DTGVSQNPRHKITKRGQNVTFRCDPISEHNRLYWYRQTLGQGPEFLTYFQNEAQLEKSRLLSDRFSAERPKGSFSTLEIQRTEQGDSAMYLCASSYLRDTQAFFGQGTRLTVV.